The count of the clone carrying this T cell receptor (beta chain) is one. Its target is unknown. Trimming cost V 2 bases and J 3 bases, with 18 bases left between them. The CDR3 totals 17 residues. Germline V gene sequence: CDR1 SGHTA, CDR2 FQGNSA. Quantitative 5'-RACE with molecular barcodes generated TCR beta libraries. Via MiXCR, TCRdb re-called the 5' RACE reads, giving one row per CDR3 protein. The table includes about 160,000 distinct CDR3 sequences, around 19% detected once. The sample is drawn from a study of CD8 T cells in ankylosing spondylitis. General study findings and limits: Disease-linked clones reportedly showed significant enrichment in matched ankylosing spondylitis synovial fluid.

The sequencing input was blood, either unsorted or a sorted T cell fraction (not recorded which). The sequence was obtained from a male donor with ankylosing spondylitis or in good health (not recorded which). This chain uses TRBV7-2 with TRBJ2-3, with D possibly being TRBD2 (6 bases). CDR3 nucleotide sequence: TGTGCCAGCAGCTTATGGTTTGGCGCCGGGAGAACAGATACGCAGTATTTT. Its protein product is CASSLWFGAGRTDTQYF. Drawing the rest from reference TRBV7-2 and TRBJ2-3, the complete variable domain is GAGVSQSPSNKVTEKGKDVELRCDPISGHTALYWYRQSLGQGLEFLIYFQGNSAPDKSGLPSDRFSAERTGGSVSTLTIQRTQQEDSAVYLCASSLWFGAGRTDTQYFGPGTRLTVL.